These 22 T cell receptor beta chains share one sample of origin, sequenced in a study of cytomegalovirus exposure and HLA in healthy donors. TCRdb keeps only in-frame clones here, not all; method: immunoSEQ multiplex PCR. The sample includes 100,000 to 150,000 clones, 80% to 90% of them seen just once. The sequenced material came from PBMCs. These receptors were collected from a woman between 18 and 30 years old in good health and CMV-seronegative.

The chain recombines TRBV28 with TRBJ1-3; D is unresolved. The germline gives CDR1 MDHEN, CDR2 SYDVKM. The CDR3 runs to 15 residues. The V end lost 3 bases, the J end lost 0 bases, and 9 bases lay between the germline ends. The CDR3 bases are TGTGCCAGCAGTTTGGCAGGCAGCTCTGGAAACACCATATATTTT. Its protein product is CASSLAGSSGNTIYF.

In the case of this clone: Other nucleotide sequences in the sample specify the same CDR3. The V and J genes are TRBV7-9 and TRBJ2-3, with 10 bases aligning to TRBD1. The germline gives CDR1 SEHNR, CDR2 FQNEAQ (reference sequence). V lost 10 bases to trimming and J lost 2 bases; unmatched junction nucleotides: 9. This CDR3 has 15 residues. Here the CDR3 DNA reads TGTGCCATAGGGGGTGGACAGGGGGTCACAGATACGCAGTATTTT. This gives the protein CAIGGGQGVTDTQYF.

The J gene is TRBJ1-3, the V gene TRBV19; 7 nucleotides agree with TRBD1. The V gene end was trimmed by 6 bases and the J gene end by 2 bases; junction bases not matched to a gene: 1. The CDR3 totals 13 residues. Looked up from germline, CDR1 is LNHDA and CDR2 is SQIVND (reference sequence). DNA for the CDR3: TGTGCCAGTAGAACAGGGGCTGGAAACACCATATATTTT. Translating it yields CASRTGAGNTIYF.

The V and J genes are TRBV5-5 and TRBJ1-2; 7 bases are a match to TRBD1. The V gene end was trimmed by 2 bases and the J gene end by 8 bases; junction bases not matched to a gene: 6. The CDR3 spans 13 residues. Germline V lookup: CDR1 SGHKS, CDR2 YYEKEE (reference sequence). CDR3 in amino acids: CASSLDRAIGYTF. CDR3 DNA: TGTGCCAGCAGCTTAGACAGGGCCATAGGCTACACCTTC.

The chain is built from TRBV5-5 and TRBJ1-4; D ambiguous. The CDR3 totals 13 residues. Trimming stripped 5 bases from V and 2 bases from J, with 7 bases between. The germline CDR1 and CDR2 sequences are SGHKS and YYEKEE (reference sequence). The CDR3 DNA reads as TGTGCCAGCAGACTCGGGACTAATGAAAAACTGTTTTTT. Its translation: CASRLGTNEKLFF.

V gene TRBV5-4 combines with J gene TRBJ2-7; D remains ambiguous. Looked up from germline, CDR1 is SGHNT and CDR2 is YYREEE (reference sequence). CDR3 size: 12 residues. Deletions cut 4 bases from V and 3 bases from J, with 8 bases between. The CDR3 loop is CASSDVDYEQYF. CDR3 coding DNA: TGTGCCAGCAGCGATGTAGACTACGAGCAGTACTTC. The full variable domain, its missing parts supplied by reference TRBV5-4 and TRBJ2-7, is ETGVTQSPTHLIKTRGQQVTLRCSSQSGHNTVSWYQQALGQGPQFIFQYYREEENGRGNFPPRFSGLQFPNYSSELNVNALELDDSALYLCASSDVDYEQYFGPGTRLTVT.

CDR3 protein: CASSGLPNSPLHF. CDR3 nucleotides: TGTGCCAGCTCAGGCCTACCTAATTCACCCCTCCACTTT. This sequence joins TRBV2 and TRBJ1-6, with unresolved D. The CDR3 spans 13 residues. Germline assignment: CDR1 SNHLY and CDR2 FYNNEI. Trimming pared 8 bases from V and 6 bases from J, leaving 11 bases between.

The V and J genes are TRBV7-3 and TRBJ1-1, with D perhaps TRBD1 (6 bases). The ends were cut back, 5 bases at V and 7 bases at J, with 14 bases in the middle. This CDR3 comprises 13 residues. Germline V gene sequence: CDR1 SGHTA, CDR2 FQGTGA. Here the CDR3 DNA reads TGTGCCAGCAGCACCGGGGCAGGGGTTGAAGCTTTCTTT. The encoded protein is CASSTGAGVEAFF.

V gene TRBV19 combines with J gene TRBJ2-3; unclear D gene. V was shortened by 7 bases and J by 1 base, with 12 bases between the two germline ends. The CDR3 has 14 amino acids. Germline CDR1 is LNHDA and CDR2 is SQIVND (reference sequence). The CDR3 protein is CASMGPRGTDTQYF. In DNA, the CDR3 is TGTGCCAGTATGGGCCCGCGAGGCACAGATACGCAGTATTTT. Full variable domain (rest looked up from reference TRBV19 and TRBJ2-3): DGGITQSPKYLFRKEGQNVTLSCEQNLNHDAMYWYRQDPGQGLRLIYYSQIVNDFQKGDIAEGYSVSREKKESFPLTVTSAQKNPTAFYLCASMGPRGTDTQYFGPGTRLTVL.

The chain couples TRBV5-1 to TRBJ1-4; D gene ambiguous. Germline-derived CDR1 and CDR2 are SGHRS and YFSETQ. The length of the CDR3 is 15 residues. With 4 bases removed from V and 2 bases from J, the gap between germline ends came to 12 bases. This CDR3 is CASSIDKATNEKLFF. CDR3 DNA sequence: TGCGCCAGCAGCATAGACAAGGCCACTAATGAAAAACTGTTTTTT.

Only a few counts were recorded for this clone. The chain has TRBV18 and TRBJ2-2; 8 bases match TRBD1. CDR3 length equals 15 residues. The junction had 7 bases not matched to a gene; V was cut back by 3 bases and J by 7 bases. Looked up from germline, CDR1 is KGHSH and CDR2 is LQKENI. CDR3 nucleotide sequence: TGTGCCAGCTCACCCGGCCAGGGGGCGTTCGGGGAGCTGTTTTTT. This gives the protein CASSPGQGAFGELFF.

The CDR3 here is CASKTSGGAVDTQYF. The DNA for the CDR3 is TGTGCCAGTAAGACTAGCGGGGGGGCCGTAGATACGCAGTATTTT. The rearrangement uses TRBV7-2 and TRBJ2-3, with 14 nucleotides matching TRBD2. The ends lost 9 bases at V and 5 bases at J; junction bases unmatched: 7. The CDR3 length is 15 residues. From germline, CDR1 is SGHTA and CDR2 FQGNSA.

The chain combines TRBV5-1 with TRBJ2-3; D remains unclear. Germline V gene data show CDR1 as SGHRS and CDR2 as YFSETQ. This CDR3 region has 15 residues. Trimming took off 1 base at V and 0 bases at J, with 9 bases between the two ends. CDR3 amino acids: CASSLLTPSTDTQYF. The CDR3 DNA sequence: TGCGCCAGCAGCTTGCTAACTCCTAGCACAGATACGCAGTATTTT.

The V call is TRBV11-2, the J call TRBJ1-2, with 8 nucleotides matching TRBD1. The CDR3 runs 13 residues. Germline CDR1 reads SGHAT; CDR2 reads FQNNGV. V gave up 6 bases and J gave up 7 bases; unmatched junction bases: 7. CDR3 amino acids: CASSIDRGIGYTF. The CDR3 DNA reads as TGTGCCAGCAGTATAGACAGGGGTATTGGCTACACCTTC.

The V and J genes are TRBV7-8 and TRBJ2-5; 9 bases are a match to TRBD1. The J segment lost 4 bases and the V segment lost 0 bases, leaving 6 bases of the junction unmatched. Germline V gene lookup returns CDR1 SGHVS and CDR2 FQNEAQ. The CDR3 is 16 amino acids. CDR3 nucleotides: TGTGCCAGCAGCTTAGCCTGGACAGGGGTCCCAGAGACCCAGTACTTC. This codes for CASSLAWTGVPETQYF.

The chain links TRBV5-6 to TRBJ2-2; D is undetermined. Germline CDR1 reads SGHDT; CDR2 reads YYEEEE. The CDR3 is 14 amino acids. Trimming took 4 bases from V and 6 from J, leaving 13 bases between them. The DNA of the CDR3 is TGTGCCAGCAGCCATCTGGGCGTTTCCGGGGAGCTGTTTTTT. As protein: CASSHLGVSGELFF.

The V gene is TRBV6-6, the J gene TRBJ1-4; 7 bases map to TRBD1. This CDR3 region has 15 residues. V lost 6 bases to trimming and J lost 0 bases; unmatched junction nucleotides: 4. Per germline, CDR1 MNHNY and CDR2 SVGAGI (reference sequence). In DNA, the CDR3 is TGTGCCAGCAGATATACAGGGGCAACTAATGAAAAACTGTTTTTT. Translated, it gives CASRYTGATNEKLFF.

The DNA of the CDR3 is TGTGCCAGCAGCGCCTGGACAGGGTTTAGCAATCAGCCCCAGCATTTT. It encodes CASSAWTGFSNQPQHF. The J gene is TRBJ1-5, the V gene TRBV5-5, with TRBD1 matching 8 bases. The trim removed 4 bases at V and 0 bases at J, leaving 6 bases unmatched. Germline CDR1 SGHKS, CDR2 YYEKEE (reference sequence). CDR3 size: 16 residues.

The count of this clone is one. The genes are TRBV18 and TRBJ1-1; D is ambiguous. CDR1 is KGHSH, CDR2 LQKENI, per germline. The CDR3 is 15 amino acids. The ends were cut back, 5 bases at V and 6 bases at J, with 19 bases in the middle. The DNA for the CDR3 is TGTGCCAGCTCAATAGACATACTCAAGCCACCTGAAGCTTTCTTT. Encoded protein: CASSIDILKPPEAFF.

V and J are TRBV19 and TRBJ2-3, with 9 positions matching TRBD2. The CDR3 is 16 amino acids. J lost 4 bases, V lost 8 bases, and 13 bases had no gene match. Per germline, CDR1 LNHDA and CDR2 SQIVND (reference sequence). DNA of the CDR3: TGTGCCAGTGCCGGTAATAGCGGGGGCCGGGCAGATACGCAGTATTTT. Its translation: CASAGNSGGRADTQYF.

This chain joins TRBV9 and TRBJ1-2; D gene ambiguous. The CDR3 length is 12 residues. Per germline, CDR1 SGDLS and CDR2 YYNGEE. Deletions cut 3 bases from V and 7 bases from J, with 10 bases between. CDR3 in DNA: TGTGCCAGCAGCGCCATAAACGGTGGCTACACCTTC. Translated: CASSAINGGYTF.

The chain has TRBV29-1 and TRBJ2-7, with TRBD1 matching over 9 bases. The CDR3 is 17 residues long. Germline CDR1 is SQVTM and CDR2 is ANQGSEA. With 4 bases clipped from V and 2 bases from J, the junction kept 15 bases outside the gene matches. CDR3 sequence reads: CSVGSTLWDRETYEQYF. The DNA of the CDR3 is TGCAGCGTTGGATCGACTTTGTGGGACAGGGAAACCTACGAGCAGTACTTC.